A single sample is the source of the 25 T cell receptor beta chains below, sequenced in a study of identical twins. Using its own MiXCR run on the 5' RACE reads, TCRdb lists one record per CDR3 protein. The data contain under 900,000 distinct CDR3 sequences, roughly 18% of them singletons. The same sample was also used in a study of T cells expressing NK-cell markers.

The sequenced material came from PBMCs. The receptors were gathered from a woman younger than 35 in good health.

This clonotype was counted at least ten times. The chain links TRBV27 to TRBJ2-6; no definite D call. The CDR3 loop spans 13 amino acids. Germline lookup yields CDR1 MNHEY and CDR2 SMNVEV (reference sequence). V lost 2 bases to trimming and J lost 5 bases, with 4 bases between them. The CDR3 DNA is TGTGCCAGCAGTTTAACCTGGGCCAACGTCCTGACTTTC. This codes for CASSLTWANVLTF.

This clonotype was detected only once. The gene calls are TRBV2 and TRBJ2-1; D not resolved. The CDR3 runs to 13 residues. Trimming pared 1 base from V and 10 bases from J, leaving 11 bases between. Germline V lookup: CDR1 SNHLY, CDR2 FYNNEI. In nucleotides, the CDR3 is TGTGCCAGCAGTGAAGGCCCGTTCGGGGAGCAGTTCTTC. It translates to CASSEGPFGEQFF. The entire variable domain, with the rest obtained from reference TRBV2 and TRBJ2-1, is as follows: EPEVTQTPSHQVTQMGQEVILRCVPISNHLYFYWYRQILGQKVEFLVSFYNNEISEKSEIFDDQFSVERPDGSNFTLKIRSTKLEDSAMYFCASSEGPFGEQFFGPGTRLTVL.

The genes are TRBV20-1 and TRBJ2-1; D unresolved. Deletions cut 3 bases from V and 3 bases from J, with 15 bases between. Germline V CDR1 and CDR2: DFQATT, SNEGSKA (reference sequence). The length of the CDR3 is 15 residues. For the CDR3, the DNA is TGCAGTGCTAGTAATGCGGAAACCGGCTACAATGAGCAGTTCTTC. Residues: CSASNAETGYNEQFF.

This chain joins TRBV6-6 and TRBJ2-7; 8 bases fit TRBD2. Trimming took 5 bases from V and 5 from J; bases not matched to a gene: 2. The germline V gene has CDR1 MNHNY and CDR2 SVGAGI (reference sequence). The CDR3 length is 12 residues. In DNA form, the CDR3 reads TGTGCCAGCAGTGAGGGACTAGACGAGCAGTACTTC. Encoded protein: CASSEGLDEQYF.

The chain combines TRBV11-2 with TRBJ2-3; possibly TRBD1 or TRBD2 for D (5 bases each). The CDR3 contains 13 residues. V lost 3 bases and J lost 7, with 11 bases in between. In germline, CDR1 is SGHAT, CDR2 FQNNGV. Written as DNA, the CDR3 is TGTGCCAGCAGCTTGGGGGACCTTTATACGCAGTATTTT. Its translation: CASSLGDLYTQYF.

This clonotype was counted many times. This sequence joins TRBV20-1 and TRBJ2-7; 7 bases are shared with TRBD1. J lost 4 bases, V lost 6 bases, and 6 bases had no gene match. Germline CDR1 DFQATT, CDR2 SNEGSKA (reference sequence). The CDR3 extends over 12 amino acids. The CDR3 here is CSARTGGYEQYF. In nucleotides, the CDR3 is TGCAGTGCAAGGACAGGAGGATACGAGCAGTACTTC.

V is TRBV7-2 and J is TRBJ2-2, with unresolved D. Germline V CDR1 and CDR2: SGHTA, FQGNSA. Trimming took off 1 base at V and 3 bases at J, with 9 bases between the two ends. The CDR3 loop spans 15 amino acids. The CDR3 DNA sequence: TGTGCCAGCAGCTTAGAGTTAGGGTACACCGGGGAGCTGTTTTTT. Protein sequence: CASSLELGYTGELFF.

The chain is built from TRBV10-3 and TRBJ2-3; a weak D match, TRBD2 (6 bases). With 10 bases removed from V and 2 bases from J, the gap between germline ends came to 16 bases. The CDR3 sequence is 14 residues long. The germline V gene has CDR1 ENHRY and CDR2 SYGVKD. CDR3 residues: CASRAGALTDTQYF. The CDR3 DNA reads TGTGCCAGCCGAGCGGGTGCTCTCACAGATACGCAGTATTTT.

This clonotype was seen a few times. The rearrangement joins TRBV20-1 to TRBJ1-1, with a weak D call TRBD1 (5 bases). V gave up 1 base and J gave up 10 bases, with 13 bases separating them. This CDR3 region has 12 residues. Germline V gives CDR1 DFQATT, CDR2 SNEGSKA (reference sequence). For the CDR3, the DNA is TGCAGTGCTAGAGCGGGGGACGAAGGAGCTTTCTTT. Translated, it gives CSARAGDEGAFF.

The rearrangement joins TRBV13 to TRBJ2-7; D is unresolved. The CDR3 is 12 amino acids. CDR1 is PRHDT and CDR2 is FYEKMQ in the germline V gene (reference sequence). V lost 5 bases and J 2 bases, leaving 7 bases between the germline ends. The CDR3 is CASSGITYEQYF. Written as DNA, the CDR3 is TGTGCCAGCAGCGGAATAACCTACGAGCAGTACTTC.

The CDR3 bases are TGTGCCAGCGATTCGAAGAGAAGTACGCAGTATTTT. This encodes CASDSKRSTQYF. The chain has TRBV6-1 and TRBJ2-3; D is ambiguous. Germline loops: CDR1 MNHNS, CDR2 SASEGT. The CDR3 has 12 residues. Between the trimmed V and J ends, which lost 8 bases and 8 bases, there was a span of 14 bases.

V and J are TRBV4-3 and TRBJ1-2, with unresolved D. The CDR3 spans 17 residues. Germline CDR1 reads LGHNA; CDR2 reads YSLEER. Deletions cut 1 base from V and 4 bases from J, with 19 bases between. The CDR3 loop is CASSQGGQAAQFYGYTF. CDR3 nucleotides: TGCGCCAGCAGCCAAGGTGGCCAGGCAGCACAGTTCTATGGCTACACCTTC.

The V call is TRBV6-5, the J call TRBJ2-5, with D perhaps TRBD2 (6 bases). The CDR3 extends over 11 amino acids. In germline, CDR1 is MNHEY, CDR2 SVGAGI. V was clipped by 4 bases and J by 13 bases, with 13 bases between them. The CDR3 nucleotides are TGTGCCAGCAGTTCCGCGGGACTCACGTACTTC. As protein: CASSSAGLTYF.

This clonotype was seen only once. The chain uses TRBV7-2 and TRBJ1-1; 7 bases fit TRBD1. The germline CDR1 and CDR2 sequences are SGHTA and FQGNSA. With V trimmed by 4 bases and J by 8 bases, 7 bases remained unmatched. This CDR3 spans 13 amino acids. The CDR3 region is CASSSPGQSEAFF. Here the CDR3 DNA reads TGTGCCAGCAGCTCCCCGGGACAGTCAGAAGCTTTCTTT.

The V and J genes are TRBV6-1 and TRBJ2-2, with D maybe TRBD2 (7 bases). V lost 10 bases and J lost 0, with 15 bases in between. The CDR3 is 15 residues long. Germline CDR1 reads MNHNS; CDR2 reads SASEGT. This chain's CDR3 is CAIKGGGANTGELFF. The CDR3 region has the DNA TGTGCCATCAAGGGCGGGGGCGCGAACACCGGGGAGCTGTTTTTT.

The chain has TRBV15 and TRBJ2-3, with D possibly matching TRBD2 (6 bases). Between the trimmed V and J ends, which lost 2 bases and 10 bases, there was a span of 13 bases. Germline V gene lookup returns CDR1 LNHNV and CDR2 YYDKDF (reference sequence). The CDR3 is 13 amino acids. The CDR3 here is CATSRPTSSAQYF. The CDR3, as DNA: TGTGCCACCAGCAGACCTACTAGCTCGGCGCAGTATTTT.

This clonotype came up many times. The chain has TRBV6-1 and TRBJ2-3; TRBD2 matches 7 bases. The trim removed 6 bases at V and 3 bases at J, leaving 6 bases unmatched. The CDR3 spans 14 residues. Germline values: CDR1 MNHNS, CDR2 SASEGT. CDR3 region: CASRIGRSTDTQYF. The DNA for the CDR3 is TGTGCCAGCAGGATCGGGAGGTCAACAGATACGCAGTATTTT.

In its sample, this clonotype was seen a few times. The CDR3 bases are TGTGCCAGCAGCTCTTGGACTAGCGGGAGCAATGAGCAGTTCTTC. Its protein product is CASSSWTSGSNEQFF. The chain uses TRBV7-2 and TRBJ2-1; 13 bases are shared with TRBD2. The V gene's germline CDR1 is SGHTA and CDR2 FQGNSA. CDR3 length: 15 amino acids. With 4 bases clipped from V and 6 bases from J, the junction kept 3 bases outside the gene matches. The full variable domain, rest sourced from reference TRBV7-2 and TRBJ2-1, is GAGVSQSPSNKVTEKGKDVELRCDPISGHTALYWYRQSLGQGLEFLIYFQGNSAPDKSGLPSDRFSAERTGGSVSTLTIQRTQQEDSAVYLCASSSWTSGSNEQFFGPGTRLTVL.

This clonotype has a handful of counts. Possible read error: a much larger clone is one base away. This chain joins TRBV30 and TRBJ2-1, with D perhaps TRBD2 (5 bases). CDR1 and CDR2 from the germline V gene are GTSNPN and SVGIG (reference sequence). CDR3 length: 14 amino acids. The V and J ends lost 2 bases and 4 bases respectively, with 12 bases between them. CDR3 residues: CAWSWSGSYNEQFF. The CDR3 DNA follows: TGTGCCTGGAGTTGGTCGGGGTCTTACAATGAGCAGTTCTTC.

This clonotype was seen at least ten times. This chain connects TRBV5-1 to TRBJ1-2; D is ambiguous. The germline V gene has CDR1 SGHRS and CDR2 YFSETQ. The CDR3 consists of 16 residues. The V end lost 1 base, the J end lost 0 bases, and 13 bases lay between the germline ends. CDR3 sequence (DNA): TGCGCCAGCAGCTTGACAACAGAGACTTCTAACTATGGCTACACCTTC. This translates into CASSLTTETSNYGYTF.

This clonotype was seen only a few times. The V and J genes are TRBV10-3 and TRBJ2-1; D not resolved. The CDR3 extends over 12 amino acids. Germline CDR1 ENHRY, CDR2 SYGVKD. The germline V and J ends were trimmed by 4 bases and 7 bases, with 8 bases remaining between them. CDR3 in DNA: TGTGCCATCAGTGTCAACGGGAATGAGCAGTTCTTC. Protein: CAISVNGNEQFF.

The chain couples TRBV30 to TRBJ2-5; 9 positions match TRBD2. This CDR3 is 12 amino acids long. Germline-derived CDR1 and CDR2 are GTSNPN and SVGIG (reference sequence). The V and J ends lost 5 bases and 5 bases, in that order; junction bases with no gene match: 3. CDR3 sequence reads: CAWDLAGETQYF. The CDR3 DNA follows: TGTGCCTGGGATCTAGCGGGGGAGACCCAGTACTTC.

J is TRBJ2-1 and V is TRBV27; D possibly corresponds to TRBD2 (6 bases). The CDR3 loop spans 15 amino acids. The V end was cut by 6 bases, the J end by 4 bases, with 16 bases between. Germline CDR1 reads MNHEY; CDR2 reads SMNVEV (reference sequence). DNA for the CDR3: TGTGCCAGCAGCCCCCGGGGGAGGATTTACAATGAGCAGTTCTTC. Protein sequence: CASSPRGRIYNEQFF.

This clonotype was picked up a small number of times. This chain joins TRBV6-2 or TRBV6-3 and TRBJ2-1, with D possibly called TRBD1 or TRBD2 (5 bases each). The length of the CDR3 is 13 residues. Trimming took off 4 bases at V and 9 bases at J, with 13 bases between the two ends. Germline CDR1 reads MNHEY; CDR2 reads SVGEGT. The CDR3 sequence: CASSSEGMAEQFF. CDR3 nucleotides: TGTGCCAGCAGTTCCGAGGGGATGGCTGAGCAGTTCTTC.

The chain's CDR3 is CASSLGGPADIHGYTF. The CDR3 DNA is TGCGCCAGCAGCTTGGGGGGGCCAGCCGACATACATGGCTACACCTTC. The genes are TRBV5-1 and TRBJ1-2, with D possibly matching TRBD1 (6 bases). Trimming cost V 0 bases and J 6 bases, with 18 bases left between them. CDR3 length: 16 amino acids. CDR1 and CDR2 from the germline V gene are SGHRS and YFSETQ.